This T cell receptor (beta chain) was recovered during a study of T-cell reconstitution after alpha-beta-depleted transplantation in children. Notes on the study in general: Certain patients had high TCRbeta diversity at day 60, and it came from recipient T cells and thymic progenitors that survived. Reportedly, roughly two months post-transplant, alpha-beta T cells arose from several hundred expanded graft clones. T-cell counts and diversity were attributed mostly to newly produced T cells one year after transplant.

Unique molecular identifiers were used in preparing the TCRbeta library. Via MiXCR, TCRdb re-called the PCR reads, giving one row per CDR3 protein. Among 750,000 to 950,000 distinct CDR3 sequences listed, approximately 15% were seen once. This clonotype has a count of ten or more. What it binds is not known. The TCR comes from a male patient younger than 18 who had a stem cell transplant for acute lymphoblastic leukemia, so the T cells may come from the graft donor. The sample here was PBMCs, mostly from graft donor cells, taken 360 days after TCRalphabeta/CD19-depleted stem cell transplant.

The CDR3 region is CASSHGLAGGSYEQYF. DNA of the CDR3: TGCGCCAGCAGCCACGGACTAGCGGGAGGTTCCTACGAGCAGTACTTC. The J gene is TRBJ2-7, the V gene TRBV4-1, with TRBD2 matching 14 bases. This CDR3 comprises 16 residues. The V gene end was trimmed by 3 bases and the J gene end by 1 base; junction bases not matched to a gene: 2. Germline CDR1 is MGHRA and CDR2 is YSYEKL.